The present entry profiles one T cell receptor (beta chain) with its context. The antigen is undetermined. The conserved closing phenylalanine or tryptophan is absent in this CDR3, likely reflecting a read error. CDR3 length: 13 amino acids. The germline V gene has CDR1 SGDLS and CDR2 YYNGEE. Between the trimmed V and J ends, which lost 0 bases and 11 bases, there was a span of 12 bases. The data derive from a study of molecular identifiers for immune sequencing clone quantification. Findings and limits, study-wide: Naive cells had under 1% of molecules in clones above 20 RNA copies, effectors over 97%. Molecules of identical TCR sharing a barcode could underestimate highly expanded clone sizes. Jurkat TCR RNA spiked in from one cell could reportedly be detected among about 1.1 million naive cells.

With listed TCR primers and previously described methods, bulk TCR libraries were prepared. TCRdb processed the PCR reads anew with MiXCR; each CDR3 protein has one entry. This sample has more than 550,000 distinct CDR3 sequences; roughly 25% occur once, and the top ten carry about 0.78%. The chain is built from TRBV9 and TRBJ1-3; D might be TRBD1 (6 bases). Sequenced material: naive CD8+ T cells from blood, with Jurkat cell RNA spiked in. Subset indicated: FACS-sorted CD8+CD4-CCR7+CD45RA+ naive T cells. The TCR comes from a human donor in good health. Some libraries in this study had Jurkat cell RNA spiked in. CDR3 bases: TGTGCCAGCAGCGTAGACGGGACATTCCCCATATATCTT. Residues: CASSVDGTFPIYL.